The entry below gives a single TCR beta chain sequence along with its context. Other nucleotide sequences from this sample produce the same CDR3. The CDR3 length is 11 residues. Germline lookup yields CDR1 MDHEN and CDR2 SYDVKM. The germline V and J ends were trimmed by 5 bases and 4 bases, with 6 bases remaining between them. The sample originates from a study of shared clonotypes between healthy human individuals. The data were produced by immunoSEQ multiplex PCR, yet TCRdb's version contains in-frame clones alone and is incomplete. The sample has some 1 million clones, 75% seen once; the top ten hold roughly 1.5%.

The sample taken for sequencing was memory CD4+ T cells sorted from blood. Regarding subset: CD45RA-negative fraction. The V gene is TRBV28, the J gene TRBJ2-7; D not certain. The TCR was taken from a man younger than 30 in good health. The CDR3 reads CASSPRYEQYF. DNA of the CDR3: TGTGCCAGCAGTCCCCGATACGAGCAGTACTTC. The full variable domain, rest sourced from reference TRBV28 and TRBJ2-7, is DVKVTQSSRYLVKRTGEKVFLECVQDMDHENMFWYRQDPGLGLRLIYFSYDVKMKEKGDIPEGYSVSREKKERFSLILESASTNQTSMYLCASSPRYEQYFGPGTRLTVT.